These T cell receptor beta chains were read from a single sample in a study of OX40 agonist ivuxolimab in advanced cancers. The assay was immunoSEQ multiplex PCR, and TCRdb's table has in-frame clones only and misses some. The sample consists of approximately 90,000 clones, around nine tenths of them appearing once. Specimen: CD4+ or CD8+ T cells sorted from blood, collected in a trial of the OX40 agonist ivuxolimab. These receptors all stem from an adult with an advanced solid tumor such as melanoma, head and neck, liver or kidney cancer. The CDR3 runs from the conserved cysteine through the conserved F or W. D genes are given only for firm matches. A row's size may be missing; if present it is once, few, many or a size class.

d_call	v_call	j_call	clone_size	cdr3_aa	cdr3_nt
-	TRBV20-1	TRBJ2-5	-	CSALGETQYF	TGCAGTGCACTAGGGGAGACCCAGTACTTC
TRBD1	TRBV14	TRBJ1-2	-	CASSHETGGAYGYTF	TGTGCCAGCAGCCACGAGACAGGGGGCGCATATGGCTACACCTTC
-	TRBV7-9	TRBJ2-5	-	CASSQGGRGQETQYF	TGTGCCAGCAGCCAGGGGGGCAGGGGCCAAGAGACCCAGTACTTC
TRBD1	TRBV10-3	TRBJ1-6	-	CAISESGGGTPLHF	TGTGCCATCAGTGAGTCAGGGGGCGGCACACCCCTCCACTTT
-	TRBV7-2	TRBJ2-7	-	CASSLSSGDYEQYF	TGTGCCAGCAGCTTAAGTTCAGGGGACTACGAGCAGTACTTC
TRBD1	TRBV5-1	TRBJ1-2	-	CASSKGQGNGYTF	TGCGCCAGCAGCAAAGGACAGGGAAACGGCTACACCTTC
TRBD1	TRBV6-1	TRBJ2-7	-	CASCRGTGSYEQYF	TGTGCCAGTTGTCGAGGGACAGGGTCTTACGAGCAGTACTTC
-	TRBV9	TRBJ2-7	-	CASSVGATDYEQYF	TGTGCCAGCAGCGTTGGGGCGACAGACTACGAGCAGTACTTC
-	TRBV7-8	TRBJ2-7	-	CASSFGQREQYF	TGTGCCAGCAGCTTTGGTCAGCGCGAGCAGTACTTC
-	TRBV10-3	TRBJ2-7	-	CAISGVSRTPSDEQYF	TGTGCCATCTCGGGGGTCTCAAGGACTCCCTCGGACGAGCAGTACTTC
-	TRBV6-6	TRBJ2-7	-	CASRSGYYYEQYF	TGTGCCAGCCGGTCCGGTTATTATTACGAGCAGTACTTC
-	TRBV5-1	TRBJ1-4	-	CASSPTAITTGEKLFF	TGCGCCAGCAGCCCGACCGCCATAACCACAGGGGAAAAACTGTTTTTT
TRBD2	TRBV19	TRBJ2-3	-	CASSTRGGFTDTQYF	TGTGCCAGTAGTACCCGGGGGGGTTTCACAGATACGCAGTATTTT
-	TRBV6-5	TRBJ2-1	-	CASSSGSYNEQFF	TGTGCCAGCAGCTCAGGTTCCTACAATGAGCAGTTCTTC
-	TRBV6-6	TRBJ1-6	-	CASSYSRQGYSPLHF	TGTGCCAGCAGTTACTCCCGCCAGGGGTATTCACCCCTCCACTTT
-	TRBV7-2	TRBJ2-1	-	CASSWGRAGNEQFF	TGTGCCAGCAGCTGGGGACGTGCCGGGAATGAGCAGTTCTTC
-	TRBV6-1	TRBJ1-1	-	CASGRDPTGTEAFF	TGTGCCAGCGGACGCGACCCGACGGGCACTGAAGCTTTCTTT
-	TRBV15	TRBJ2-1	-	CATSRGEQFF	TGTGCCACCAGCAGGGGTGAGCAGTTCTTC
-	TRBV5-1	TRBJ2-1	-	CASHLGQEQFF	TGCGCCAGCCACCTGGGACAAGAGCAGTTCTTC
-	TRBV7-3	TRBJ2-2	-	CASSVYQGTGELFF	TGTGCCAGCAGCGTATATCAGGGCACCGGGGAGCTGTTTTTT
-	TRBV4-3	TRBJ1-2	-	CASSQEWGRGGSYGYTF	TGCGCCAGCAGCCAAGAATGGGGCCGTGGCGGGAGCTATGGCTACACCTTC
-	TRBV7-2	TRBJ2-3	-	CASSKGRAPNTDTQYF	TGTGCCAGCAGCAAAGGCCGGGCCCCTAACACAGATACGCAGTATTTT
TRBD1	TRBV2	TRBJ2-7	-	CASSERTGGSYEQYF	TGTGCCAGCAGCGAACGGACAGGGGGCAGCTACGAGCAGTACTTC
-	TRBV11-3	TRBJ2-1	-	CASSVSSLSYNEQFF	TGTGCCAGCAGCGTTAGTAGTCTCTCCTACAATGAGCAGTTCTTC
TRBD1	TRBV6-6	TRBJ2-1	-	CASSYPPGQGNEQFF	TGTGCCAGCAGTTACCCCCCGGGACAGGGGAATGAGCAGTTCTTC
TRBD2	TRBV19	TRBJ2-2	-	CASSIIDGGSNTGELFF	TGTGCCAGTAGTATAATCGACGGGGGGTCGAACACCGGGGAGCTGTTTTTT
TRBD1	TRBV10-3	TRBJ1-6	-	CAISEEGQGGSPLHF	TGTGCCATCAGTGAAGAGGGACAGGGGGGTTCACCCCTCCACTTT
TRBD1	TRBV6-1	TRBJ1-3	-	CASSGTSGGSGNTIYF	TGTGCCAGCAGTGGGACTTCAGGGGGCTCTGGAAACACCATATATTTT
-	TRBV6-5	TRBJ1-1	-	CASSRQNTEAFF	TGTGCCAGCAGCAGGCAGAACACTGAAGCTTTCTTT
TRBD1	TRBV7-9	TRBJ2-1	-	CASSHMNRGPNEQFF	TGTGCCAGCAGCCACATGAACAGGGGACCCAATGAGCAGTTCTTC
-	TRBV9	TRBJ2-7	-	CASSVGPGSYEQYF	TGTGCCAGCAGCGTAGGTCCAGGCTCCTACGAGCAGTACTTC
TRBD2	TRBV10-3	TRBJ2-1	-	CAISEASGGPNEQFF	TGTGCCATCAGTGAGGCTAGCGGGGGACCGAATGAGCAGTTCTTC
-	TRBV27	TRBJ1-1	-	CASRTTRNTEAFF	TGTGCCAGCAGGACGACACGGAACACTGAAGCTTTCTTT
-	TRBV23-1	TRBJ2-7	-	CASSQSPPQYEQYF	TGCGCCAGCAGTCAATCCCCGCCCCAATACGAGCAGTACTTC
-	TRBV7-2	TRBJ2-2	-	CASSLGVAANTGELFF	TGTGCCAGCAGCTTAGGAGTAGCGGCGAACACCGGGGAGCTGTTTTTT
TRBD1	TRBV4-1	TRBJ1-4	-	CASSRGQGSTNEKLFF	TGCGCCAGCAGCCGCGGACAGGGTTCAACTAATGAAAAACTGTTTTTT
-	TRBV19	TRBJ2-1	few	CASKNPSLGGQFRNEQFF	TGTGCCAGCAAAAACCCGTCCTTGGGGGGGCAGTTTAGGAATGAGCAGTTCTTC
-	TRBV27	TRBJ2-2	-	CASSFWRQSTGELFF	TGTGCCAGCAGTTTCTGGAGACAGAGCACCGGGGAGCTGTTTTTT
-	TRBV5-1	TRBJ1-5	-	CASSQNSNQPQHF	TGCGCCAGCAGCCAAAATAGCAATCAGCCCCAGCATTTT